This T cell receptor (beta chain) is drawn from a study of tissue T cells after allogeneic stem cell transplantation. General study findings and limits: Within patients, tissue anatomy strongly shaped TCR repertoire composition. Motif-based clustering found tissue-specific repertoire signatures shared across patients, though few clones were shared.

Sequencing of TCRbeta CDR3 at survey depth gave sequences and template counts. Clones were sequenced by immunoSEQ multiplex PCR, and TCRdb holds only the in-frame ones, with some missing. The sample has approximately 4,900 clones, about 42% seen once. The CDR3 runs to 13 residues. Trimming cost V 4 bases and J 0 bases, with 4 bases left between them. CDR1 and CDR2 (germline): KGHPV, FQNQEV (reference sequence). By its share, this clone is medium-sized. Its antigen is as yet unknown. Gene names and germline refer to mouse. The read terminates 1 residue before the CDR3 end, so the remaining end is supplied by the germline J gene. Regarding time point: mouse harvest day 14 after allogeneic transplant. Each mouse received 10^7 T-cell-depleted marrow cells plus 10^6 splenic CD5+ T cells by tail vein. B6 (H2b) cells into BALB/c (H2d) mice; tissues taken at day 7 or 14.

The chain employs TRBV26 and TRBJ2-1, with no clear D. The sequence derives from a female BALB/c mouse given C57BL/6 T cells with graft-versus-host disease after an allogeneic hematopoietic cell transplant. Material: gut tissue. The CDR3 bases that were read are TGTGCCAGCAGTCAGGATAACTATGCTGAGCAGTTC. Translation gives CASSQDNYAEQF. The entire CDR3 sequence reads CASSQDNYAEQFF.